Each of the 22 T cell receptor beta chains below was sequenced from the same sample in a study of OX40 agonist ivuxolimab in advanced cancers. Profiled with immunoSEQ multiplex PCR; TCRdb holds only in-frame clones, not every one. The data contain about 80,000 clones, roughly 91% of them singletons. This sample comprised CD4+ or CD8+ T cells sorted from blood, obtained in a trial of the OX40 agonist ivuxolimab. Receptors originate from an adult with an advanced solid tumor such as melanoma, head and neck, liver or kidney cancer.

The CDR3 loop is CASSPRGQGSSHEQYF. Here the CDR3 DNA reads TGTGCCAGTAGCCCCCGAGGACAGGGATCTTCCCACGAGCAGTACTTC. The rearrangement uses TRBV19 and TRBJ2-7; 8 bases align to TRBD1. V lost 6 bases and J lost 5; bases outside the gene matches: 15. Germline values: CDR1 LNHDA, CDR2 SQIVND (reference sequence). CDR3 size: 16 residues.

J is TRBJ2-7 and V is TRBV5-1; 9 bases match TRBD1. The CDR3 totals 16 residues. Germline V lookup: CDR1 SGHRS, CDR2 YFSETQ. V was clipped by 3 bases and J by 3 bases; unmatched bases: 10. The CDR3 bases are TGCGCCAGCAGCTCGCTTACAGGGGGCGCAGGCTACGAGCAGTACTTC. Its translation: CASSSLTGGAGYEQYF.

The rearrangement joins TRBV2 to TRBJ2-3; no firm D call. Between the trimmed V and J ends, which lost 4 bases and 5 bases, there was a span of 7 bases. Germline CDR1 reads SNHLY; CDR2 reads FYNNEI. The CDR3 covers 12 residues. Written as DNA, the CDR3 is TGTGCCAGCAGTGCGGTCGGAGATACGCAGTATTTT. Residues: CASSAVGDTQYF. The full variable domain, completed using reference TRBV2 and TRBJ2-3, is EPEVTQTPSHQVTQMGQEVILRCVPISNHLYFYWYRQILGQKVEFLVSFYNNEISEKSEIFDDQFSVERPDGSNFTLKIRSTKLEDSAMYFCASSAVGDTQYFGPGTRLTVL.

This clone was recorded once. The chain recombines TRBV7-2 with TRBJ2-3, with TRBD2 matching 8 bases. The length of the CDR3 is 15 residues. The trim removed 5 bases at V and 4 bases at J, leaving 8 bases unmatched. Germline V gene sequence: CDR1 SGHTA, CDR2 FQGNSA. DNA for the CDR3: TGTGCCAGCAGCGACCGACCGACTAGCGCAGATACGCAGTATTTT. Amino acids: CASSDRPTSADTQYF.

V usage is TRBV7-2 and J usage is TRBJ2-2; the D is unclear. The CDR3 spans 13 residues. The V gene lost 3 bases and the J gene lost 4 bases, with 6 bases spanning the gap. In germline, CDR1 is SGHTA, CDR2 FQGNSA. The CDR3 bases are TGTGCCAGCAGCTTTAGAGCCACCGGGGAGCTGTTTTTT. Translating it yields CASSFRATGELFF.

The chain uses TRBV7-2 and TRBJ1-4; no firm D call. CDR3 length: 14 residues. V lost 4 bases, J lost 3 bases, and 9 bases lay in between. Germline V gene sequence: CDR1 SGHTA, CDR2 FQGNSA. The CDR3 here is CASSSGYANEKLFF. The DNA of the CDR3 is TGTGCCAGCAGCTCCGGGTACGCTAATGAAAAACTGTTTTTT.

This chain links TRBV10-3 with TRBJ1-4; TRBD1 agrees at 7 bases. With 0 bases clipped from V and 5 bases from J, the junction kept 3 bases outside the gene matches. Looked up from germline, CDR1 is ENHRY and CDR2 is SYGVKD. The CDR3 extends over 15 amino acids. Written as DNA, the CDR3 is TGTGCCATCAGTGAGTCCGGGACAGTAAATGAAAAACTGTTTTTT. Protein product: CAISESGTVNEKLFF.

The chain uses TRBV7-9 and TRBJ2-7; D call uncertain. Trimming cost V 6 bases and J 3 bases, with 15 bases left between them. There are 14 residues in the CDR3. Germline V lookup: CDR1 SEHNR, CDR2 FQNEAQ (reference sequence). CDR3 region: CASSRPPTDYEQYF. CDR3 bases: TGTGCCAGCAGTCGACCCCCGACCGACTACGAGCAGTACTTC.

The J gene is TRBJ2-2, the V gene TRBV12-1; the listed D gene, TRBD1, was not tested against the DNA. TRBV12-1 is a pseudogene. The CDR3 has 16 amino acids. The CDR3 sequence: CANLHLGAANTGELFF. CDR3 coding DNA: TGTGCCAACCTCCATTTAGGGGCAGCGAACACCGGGGAGCTGTTTTTT.

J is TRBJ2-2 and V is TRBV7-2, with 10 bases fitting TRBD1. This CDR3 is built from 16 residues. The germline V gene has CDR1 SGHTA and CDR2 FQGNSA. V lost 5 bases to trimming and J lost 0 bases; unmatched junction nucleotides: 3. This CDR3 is CASSPGTGANTGELFF. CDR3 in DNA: TGTGCCAGCAGCCCCGGGACAGGGGCGAACACCGGGGAGCTGTTTTTT.

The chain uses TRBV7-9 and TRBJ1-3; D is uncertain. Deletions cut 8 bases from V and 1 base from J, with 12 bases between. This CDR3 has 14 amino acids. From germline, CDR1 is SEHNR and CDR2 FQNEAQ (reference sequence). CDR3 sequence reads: CASAGISSGNTIYF. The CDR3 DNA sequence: TGTGCCAGCGCCGGTATATCTTCTGGAAACACCATATATTTT. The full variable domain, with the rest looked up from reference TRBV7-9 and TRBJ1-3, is DTGVSQNPRHKITKRGQNVTFRCDPISEHNRLYWYRQTLGQGPEFLTYFQNEAQLEKSRLLSDRFSAERPKGSFSTLEIQRTEQGDSAMYLCASAGISSGNTIYFGEGSWLTVV.

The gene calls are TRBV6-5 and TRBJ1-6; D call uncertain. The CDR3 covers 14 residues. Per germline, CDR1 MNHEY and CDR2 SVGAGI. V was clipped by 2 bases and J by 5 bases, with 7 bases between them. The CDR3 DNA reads TGTGCCAGCAGTTACCAGGACCATAATTCACCCCTCCACTTT. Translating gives CASSYQDHNSPLHF.

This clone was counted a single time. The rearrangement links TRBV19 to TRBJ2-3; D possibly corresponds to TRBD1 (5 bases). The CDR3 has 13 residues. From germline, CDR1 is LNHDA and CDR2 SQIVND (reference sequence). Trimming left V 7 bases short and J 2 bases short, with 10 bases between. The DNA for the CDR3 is TGTGCCAGTATTAGGGGTGTCACAGATACGCAGTATTTT. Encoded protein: CASIRGVTDTQYF.

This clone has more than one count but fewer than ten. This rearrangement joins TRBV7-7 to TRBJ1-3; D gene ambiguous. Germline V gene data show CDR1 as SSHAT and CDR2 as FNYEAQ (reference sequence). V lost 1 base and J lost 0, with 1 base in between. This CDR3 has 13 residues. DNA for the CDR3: TGTGCCAGCAGCTTAGGCTCTGGAAACACCATATATTTT. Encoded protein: CASSLGSGNTIYF.

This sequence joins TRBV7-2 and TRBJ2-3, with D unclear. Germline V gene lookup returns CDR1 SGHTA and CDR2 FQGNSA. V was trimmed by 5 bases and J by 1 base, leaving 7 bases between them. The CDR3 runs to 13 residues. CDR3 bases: TGTACCAGCAGCGGCTACGGCACAGATACGCAGTATTTT. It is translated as CTSSGYGTDTQYF.

This CDR3 reads CASSLLQGDSPLHF. The CDR3 nucleotides read TGCGCCAGCAGCTTGCTACAGGGGGATTCACCCCTCCACTTT. This chain uses TRBV5-1 with TRBJ1-6; 8 bases match TRBD1. CDR1 SGHRS and CDR2 YFSETQ come from the germline V gene. The length of the CDR3 is 14 residues. The ends lost 1 base at V and 8 bases at J; junction bases unmatched: 2.

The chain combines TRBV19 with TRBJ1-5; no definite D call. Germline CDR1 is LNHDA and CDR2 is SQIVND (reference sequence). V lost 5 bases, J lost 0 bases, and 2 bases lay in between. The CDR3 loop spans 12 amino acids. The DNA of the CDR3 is TGTGCCAGTAGTTATAGCAATCAGCCCCAGCATTTT. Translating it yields CASSYSNQPQHF.

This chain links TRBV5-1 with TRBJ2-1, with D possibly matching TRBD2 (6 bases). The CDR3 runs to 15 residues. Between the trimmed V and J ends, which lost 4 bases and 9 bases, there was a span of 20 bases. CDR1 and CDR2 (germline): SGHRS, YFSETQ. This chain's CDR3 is CASSPTPFGSGEQFF. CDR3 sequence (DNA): TGCGCCAGCAGCCCCACGCCTTTCGGGAGTGGTGAGCAGTTCTTC. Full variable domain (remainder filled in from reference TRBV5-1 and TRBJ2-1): KAGVTQTPRYLIKTRGQQVTLSCSPISGHRSVSWYQQTPGQGLQFLFEYFSETQRNKGNFPGRFSGRQFSNSRSEMNVSTLELGDSALYLCASSPTPFGSGEQFFGPGTRLTVL.

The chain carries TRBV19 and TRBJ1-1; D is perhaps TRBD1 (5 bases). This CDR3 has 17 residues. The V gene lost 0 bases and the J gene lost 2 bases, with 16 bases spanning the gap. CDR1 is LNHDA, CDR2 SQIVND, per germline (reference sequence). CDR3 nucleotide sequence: TGTGCCAGTAGTATAGATCCCCGACAGACCAGAAACACTGAAGCTTTCTTT. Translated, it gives CASSIDPRQTRNTEAFF.

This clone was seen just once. The CDR3 here is CASSGSGDQPQHF. Written as DNA, the CDR3 is TGTGCCAGCAGTGGTTCAGGGGATCAGCCCCAGCATTTT. The chain couples TRBV6-1 to TRBJ1-5; D is perhaps TRBD1 (6 bases). V shed 4 bases and J shed 5 bases, with 9 bases lying between them. Germline lookup yields CDR1 MNHNS and CDR2 SASEGT. This CDR3 region has 13 residues.

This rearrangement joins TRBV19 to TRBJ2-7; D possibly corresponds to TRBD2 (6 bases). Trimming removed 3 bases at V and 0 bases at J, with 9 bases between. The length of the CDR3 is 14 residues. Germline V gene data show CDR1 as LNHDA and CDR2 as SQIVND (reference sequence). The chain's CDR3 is CASSMRGTSYEQYF. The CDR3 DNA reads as TGTGCCAGTAGTATGCGCGGGACCTCCTACGAGCAGTACTTC.

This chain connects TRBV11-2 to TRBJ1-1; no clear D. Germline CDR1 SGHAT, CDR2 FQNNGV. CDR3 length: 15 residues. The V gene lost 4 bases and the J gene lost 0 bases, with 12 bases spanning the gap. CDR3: CASSSAQAMNTEAFF. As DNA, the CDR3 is TGTGCCAGCAGCTCTGCGCAGGCGATGAACACTGAAGCTTTCTTT.